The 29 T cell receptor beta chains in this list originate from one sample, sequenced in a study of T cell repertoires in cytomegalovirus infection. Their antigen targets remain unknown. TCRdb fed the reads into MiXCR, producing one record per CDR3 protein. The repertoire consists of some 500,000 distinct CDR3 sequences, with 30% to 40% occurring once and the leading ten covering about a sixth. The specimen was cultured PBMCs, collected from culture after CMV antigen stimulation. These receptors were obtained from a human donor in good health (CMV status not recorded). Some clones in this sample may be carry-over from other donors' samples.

The CDR3 here is CASSWTTGTGQYV. CDR3 DNA sequence: TGTGCCAGCAGTTGGACGACAGGGACCGGGCAGTACGTC. This chain joins TRBV6-2 or TRBV6-3 and TRBJ2-7; TRBD1 matches at 7 bases. The CDR3 length is 13 residues. The germline gives CDR1 MNHEY, CDR2 SVGEGT. Losses at the gene ends were 4 bases for V and 9 bases for J; bases not matched to a gene: 9.

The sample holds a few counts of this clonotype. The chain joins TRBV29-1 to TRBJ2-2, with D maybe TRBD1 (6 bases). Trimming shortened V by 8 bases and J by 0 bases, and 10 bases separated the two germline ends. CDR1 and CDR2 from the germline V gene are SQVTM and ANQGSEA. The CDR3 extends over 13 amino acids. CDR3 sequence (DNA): TGCAGCACAAGGACAGCGAACACCGGGGAGCTGTTTTTT. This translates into CSTRTANTGELFF.

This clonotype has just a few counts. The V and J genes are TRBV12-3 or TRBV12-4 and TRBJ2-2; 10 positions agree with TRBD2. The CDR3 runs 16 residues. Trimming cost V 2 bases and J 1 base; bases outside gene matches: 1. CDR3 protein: CASSLRTSGNTGELFF. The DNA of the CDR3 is TGTGCCAGCAGTTTAAGGACTAGCGGGAACACCGGGGAGCTGTTTTTT.

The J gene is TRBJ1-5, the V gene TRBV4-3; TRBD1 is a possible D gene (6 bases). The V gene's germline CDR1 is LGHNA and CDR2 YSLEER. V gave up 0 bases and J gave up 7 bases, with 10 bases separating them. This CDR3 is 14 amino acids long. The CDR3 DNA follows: TGCGCCAGCAGCCAAGAAGGGGGAGGGCAGCCCCAGCATTTT. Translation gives CASSQEGGGQPQHF.

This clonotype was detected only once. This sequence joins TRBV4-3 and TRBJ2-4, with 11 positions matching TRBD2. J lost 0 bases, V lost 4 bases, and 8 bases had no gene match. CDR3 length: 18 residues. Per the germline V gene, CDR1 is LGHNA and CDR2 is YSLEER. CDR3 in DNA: TGCGCCAGCAGCCCAAGTCCACTAGCGGGAGTAGCCAAAAACATTCAGTACTTC. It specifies CASSPSPLAGVAKNIQYF.

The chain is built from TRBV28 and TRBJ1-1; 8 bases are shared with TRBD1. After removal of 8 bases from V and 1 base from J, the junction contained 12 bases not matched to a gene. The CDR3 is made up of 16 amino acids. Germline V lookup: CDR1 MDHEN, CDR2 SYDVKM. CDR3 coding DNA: TGTGCCAGCGATCCAGGGGGCGCAGTCGGGAACACTGAAGCTTTCTTT. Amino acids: CASDPGGAVGNTEAFF.

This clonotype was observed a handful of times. The CDR3 coding sequence is TGTGCCAGCAGCTTAGATCGGTCCCCGGGGAGTACCTACAATGAGCAGTTCTTC. Encoded protein: CASSLDRSPGSTYNEQFF. The V and J genes are TRBV11-2 and TRBJ2-1, with D perhaps matching TRBD2 (5 bases). Germline CDR1 SGHAT, CDR2 FQNNGV. The length of the CDR3 is 18 residues. V was trimmed by 0 bases and J by 2 bases, leaving 17 bases between them. Full variable domain (missing parts from reference TRBV11-2 and TRBJ2-1): EAGVAQSPRYKIIEKRQSVAFWCNPISGHATLYWYQQILGQGPKLLIQFQNNGVVDDSQLPKDRFSAERLKGVDSTLKIQPAKLEDSAVYLCASSLDRSPGSTYNEQFFGPGTRLTVL.

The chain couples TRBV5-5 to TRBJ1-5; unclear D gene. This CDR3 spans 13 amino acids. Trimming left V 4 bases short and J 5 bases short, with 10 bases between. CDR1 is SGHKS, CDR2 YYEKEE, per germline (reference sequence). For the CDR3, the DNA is TGTGCCAGCAGCATTGGAGATGATCAGCCCCAGCATTTT. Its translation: CASSIGDDQPQHF.

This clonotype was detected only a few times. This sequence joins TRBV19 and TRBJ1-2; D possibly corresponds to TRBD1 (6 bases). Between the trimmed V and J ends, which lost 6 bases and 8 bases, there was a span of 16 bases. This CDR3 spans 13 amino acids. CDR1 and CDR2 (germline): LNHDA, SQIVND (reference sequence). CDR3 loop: CASRGGIVGGYTF. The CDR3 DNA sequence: TGTGCCAGTAGAGGGGGGATCGTTGGGGGCTACACCTTC.

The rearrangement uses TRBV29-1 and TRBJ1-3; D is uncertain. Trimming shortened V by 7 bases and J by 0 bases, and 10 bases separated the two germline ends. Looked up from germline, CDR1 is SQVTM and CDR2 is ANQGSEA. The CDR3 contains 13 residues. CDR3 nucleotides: TGCAGCGGAGCGGGAAACTCTGGAAACACCATATATTTT. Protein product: CSGAGNSGNTIYF.

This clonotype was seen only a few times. CDR3 bases: TGTGCCAGCAGCCAAACAGGGGGCCACTCCTACGAGCAGTACTTC. It codes for CASSQTGGHSYEQYF. V gene TRBV12-3 or TRBV12-4 combines with J gene TRBJ2-7; 9 nucleotides match TRBD1. The V gene end was trimmed by 6 bases and the J gene end by 0 bases; junction bases not matched to a gene: 6. The CDR3 is 15 amino acids.

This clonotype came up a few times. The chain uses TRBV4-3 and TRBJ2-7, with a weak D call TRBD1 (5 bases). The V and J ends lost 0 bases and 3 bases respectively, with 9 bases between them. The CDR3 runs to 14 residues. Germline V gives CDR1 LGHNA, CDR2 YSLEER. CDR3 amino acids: CASSQDRGNYEQYF. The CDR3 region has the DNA TGCGCCAGCAGCCAAGATAGGGGAAACTACGAGCAGTACTTC.

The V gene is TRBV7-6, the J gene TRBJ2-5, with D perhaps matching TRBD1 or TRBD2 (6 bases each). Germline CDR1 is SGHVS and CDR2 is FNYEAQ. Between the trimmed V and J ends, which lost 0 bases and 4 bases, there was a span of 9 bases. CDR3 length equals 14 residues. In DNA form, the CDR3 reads TGTGCCAGCAGCTTAGCGCCGGGGGCAGAGACCCAGTACTTC. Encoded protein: CASSLAPGAETQYF.

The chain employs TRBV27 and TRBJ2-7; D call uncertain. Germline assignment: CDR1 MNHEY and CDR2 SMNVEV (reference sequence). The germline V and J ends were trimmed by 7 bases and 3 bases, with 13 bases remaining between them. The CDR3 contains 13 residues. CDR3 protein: CASIKTRLYEQYV. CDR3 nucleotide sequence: TGTGCCAGCATCAAGACAAGGCTCTACGAGCAGTACGTC.

As DNA, the CDR3 is TGTGCCAGCACCCTTCGAAGCAGGGACTACGAGCAGTACGTC. Its protein product is CASTLRSRDYEQYV. The chain combines TRBV2 with TRBJ2-7; a possible D gene is TRBD1 (5 bases). V was shortened by 7 bases and J by 3 bases, with 16 bases between the two germline ends. This CDR3 region has 14 residues. In germline, CDR1 is SNHLY, CDR2 FYNNEI.

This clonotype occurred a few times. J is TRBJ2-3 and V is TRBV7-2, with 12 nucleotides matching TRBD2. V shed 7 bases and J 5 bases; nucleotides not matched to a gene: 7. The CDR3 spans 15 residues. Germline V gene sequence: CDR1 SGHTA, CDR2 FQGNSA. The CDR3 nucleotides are TGTGCCAGCACTTCGACTAGCGGGAGTATAGATACGCAGTATTTT. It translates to CASTSTSGSIDTQYF.

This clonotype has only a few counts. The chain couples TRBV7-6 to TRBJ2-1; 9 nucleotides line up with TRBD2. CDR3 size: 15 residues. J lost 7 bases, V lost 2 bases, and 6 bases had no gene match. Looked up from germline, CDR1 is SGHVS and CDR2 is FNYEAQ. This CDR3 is CASSLLAGKGNEQFF. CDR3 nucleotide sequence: TGTGCCAGCAGCTTACTAGCGGGAAAAGGAAATGAGCAGTTCTTC.

The CDR3 bases are TGTGCCAGCAGCCAGGGGCCCCGAGGCACTGAAGCTTTCTTT. As protein: CASSQGPRGTEAFF. The V call is TRBV6-2 or TRBV6-3, the J call TRBJ1-1, with D possibly being TRBD1 (6 bases). V was clipped by 6 bases and J by 4 bases, with 15 bases between them. Germline CDR1 is MNHEY and CDR2 is SVGEGT. The CDR3 runs 14 residues.

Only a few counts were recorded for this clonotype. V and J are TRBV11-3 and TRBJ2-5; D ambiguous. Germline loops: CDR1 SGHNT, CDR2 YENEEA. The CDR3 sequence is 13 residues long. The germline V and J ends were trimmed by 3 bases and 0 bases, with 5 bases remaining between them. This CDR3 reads CASSFFHQETQYF. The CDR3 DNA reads TGTGCCAGCAGCTTTTTCCACCAAGAGACCCAGTACTTC.

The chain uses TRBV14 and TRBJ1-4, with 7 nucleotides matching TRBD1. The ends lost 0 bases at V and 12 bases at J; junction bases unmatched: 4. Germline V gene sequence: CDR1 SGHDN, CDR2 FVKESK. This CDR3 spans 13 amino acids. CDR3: CASSQDSTGELFF. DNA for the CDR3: TGTGCCAGCAGCCAAGATTCCACAGGGGAACTGTTTTTT.

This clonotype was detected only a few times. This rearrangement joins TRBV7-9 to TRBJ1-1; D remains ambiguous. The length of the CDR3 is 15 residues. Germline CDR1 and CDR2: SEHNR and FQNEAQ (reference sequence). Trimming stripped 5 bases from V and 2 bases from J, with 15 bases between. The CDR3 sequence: CASSPTTISNTEAFF. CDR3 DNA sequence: TGTGCCAGCAGCCCTACAACGATATCTAACACTGAAGCTTTCTTT. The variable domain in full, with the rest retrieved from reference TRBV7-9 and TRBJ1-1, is DTGVSQNPRHKITKRGQNVTFRCDPISEHNRLYWYRQTLGQGPEFLTYFQNEAQLEKSRLLSDRFSAERPKGSFSTLEIQRTEQGDSAMYLCASSPTTISNTEAFFGQGTRLTVV.

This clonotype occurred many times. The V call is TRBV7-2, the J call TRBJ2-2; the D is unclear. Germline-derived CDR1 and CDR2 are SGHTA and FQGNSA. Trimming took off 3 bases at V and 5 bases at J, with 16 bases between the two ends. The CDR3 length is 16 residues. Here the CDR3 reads CASSLRLATTTGELFF. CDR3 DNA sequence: TGTGCCAGCAGCTTGCGACTCGCCACAACTACCGGGGAGCTGTTTTTT.

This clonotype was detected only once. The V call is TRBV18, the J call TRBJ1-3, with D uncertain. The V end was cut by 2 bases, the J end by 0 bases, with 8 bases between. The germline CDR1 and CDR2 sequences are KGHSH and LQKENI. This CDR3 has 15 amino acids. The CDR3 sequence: CASSPTTDSGNTIYF. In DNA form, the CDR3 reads TGTGCCAGCTCACCAACCACGGACTCTGGAAACACCATATATTTT.

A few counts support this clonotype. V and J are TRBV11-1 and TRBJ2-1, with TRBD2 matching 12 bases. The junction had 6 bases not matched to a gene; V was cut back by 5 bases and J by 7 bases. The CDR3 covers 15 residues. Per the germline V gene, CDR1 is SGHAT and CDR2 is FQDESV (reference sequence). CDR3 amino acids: CASSTRTSGTNEQFF. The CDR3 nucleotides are TGTGCCAGCAGCACCCGGACTAGCGGGACTAATGAGCAGTTCTTC.

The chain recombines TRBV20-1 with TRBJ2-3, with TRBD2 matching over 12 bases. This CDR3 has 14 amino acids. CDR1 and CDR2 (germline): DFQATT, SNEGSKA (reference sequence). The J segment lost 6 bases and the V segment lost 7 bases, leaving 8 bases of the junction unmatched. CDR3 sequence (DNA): TGCAGTGGCCGACTAGCGGGAGTTAGGGATACGCAGTATTTT. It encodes CSGRLAGVRDTQYF.

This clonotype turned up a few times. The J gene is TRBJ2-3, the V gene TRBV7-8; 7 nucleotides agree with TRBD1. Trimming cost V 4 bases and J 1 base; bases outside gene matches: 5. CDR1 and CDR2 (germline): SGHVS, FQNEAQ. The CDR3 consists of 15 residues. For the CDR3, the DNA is TGTGCCAGCAGCTACAGGGGTGATGGCACAGATACGCAGTATTTT. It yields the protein CASSYRGDGTDTQYF.

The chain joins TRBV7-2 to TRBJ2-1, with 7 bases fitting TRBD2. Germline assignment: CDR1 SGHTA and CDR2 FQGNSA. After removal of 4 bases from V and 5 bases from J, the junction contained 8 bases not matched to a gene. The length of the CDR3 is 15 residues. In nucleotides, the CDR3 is TGTGCCAGCAGCTCGGACTCGGGAGGAAACAATGAGCAGTTCTTC. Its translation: CASSSDSGGNNEQFF. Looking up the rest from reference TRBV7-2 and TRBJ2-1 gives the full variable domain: GAGVSQSPSNKVTEKGKDVELRCDPISGHTALYWYRQSLGQGLEFLIYFQGNSAPDKSGLPSDRFSAERTGGSVSTLTIQRTQQEDSAVYLCASSSDSGGNNEQFFGPGTRLTVL.

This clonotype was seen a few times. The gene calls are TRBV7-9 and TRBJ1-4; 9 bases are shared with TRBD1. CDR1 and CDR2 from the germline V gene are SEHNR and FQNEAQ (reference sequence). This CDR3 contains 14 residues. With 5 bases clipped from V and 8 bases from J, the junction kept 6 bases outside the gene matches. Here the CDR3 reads CASSPGTGREKLFF. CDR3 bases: TGTGCCAGCAGCCCCGGGACAGGGCGGGAAAAACTGTTTTTT.

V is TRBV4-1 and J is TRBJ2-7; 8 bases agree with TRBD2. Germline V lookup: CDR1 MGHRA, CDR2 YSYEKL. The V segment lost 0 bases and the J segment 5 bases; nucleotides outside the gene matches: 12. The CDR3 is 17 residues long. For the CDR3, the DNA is TGCGCCAGCAGCCAAGAGTTAACTAGCGGAATAATCCACGAGCAGTACGTC. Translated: CASSQELTSGIIHEQYV.